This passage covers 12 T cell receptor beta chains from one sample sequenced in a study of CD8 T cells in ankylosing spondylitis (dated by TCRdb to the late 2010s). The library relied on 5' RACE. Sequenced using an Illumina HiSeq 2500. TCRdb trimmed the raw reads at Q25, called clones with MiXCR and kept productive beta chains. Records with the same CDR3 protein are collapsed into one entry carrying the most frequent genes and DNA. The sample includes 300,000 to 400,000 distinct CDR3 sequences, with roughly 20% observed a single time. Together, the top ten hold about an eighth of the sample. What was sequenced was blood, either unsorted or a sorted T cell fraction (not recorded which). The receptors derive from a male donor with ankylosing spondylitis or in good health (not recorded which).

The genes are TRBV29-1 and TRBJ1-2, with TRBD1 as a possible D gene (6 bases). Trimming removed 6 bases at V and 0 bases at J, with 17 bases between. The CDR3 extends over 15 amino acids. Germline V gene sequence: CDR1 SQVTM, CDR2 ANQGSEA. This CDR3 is CSVATWDIANYGYTF. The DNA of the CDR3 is TGCAGCGTAGCAACGTGGGACATAGCTAACTATGGCTACACCTTC. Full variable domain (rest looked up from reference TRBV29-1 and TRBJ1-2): SAVISQKPSRDICQRGTSLTIQCQVDSQVTMMFWYRQQPGQSLTLIATANQGSEATYESGFVIDKFPISRPNLTFSTLTVSNMSPEDSSIYLCSVATWDIANYGYTFGSGTRLTVV.

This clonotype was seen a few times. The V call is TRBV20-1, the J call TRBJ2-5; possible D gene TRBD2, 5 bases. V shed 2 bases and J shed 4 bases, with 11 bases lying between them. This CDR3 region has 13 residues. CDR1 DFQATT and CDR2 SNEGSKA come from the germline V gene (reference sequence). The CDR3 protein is CSARPRGRETQYF. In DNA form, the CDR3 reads TGCAGTGCTAGACCCCGGGGAAGAGAGACCCAGTACTTC.

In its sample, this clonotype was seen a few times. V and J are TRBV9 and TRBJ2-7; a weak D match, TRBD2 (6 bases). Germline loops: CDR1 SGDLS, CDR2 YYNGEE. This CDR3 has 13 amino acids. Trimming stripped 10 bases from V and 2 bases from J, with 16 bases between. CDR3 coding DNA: TGTGCCGCCGCGGGGAGGATAACCTACGAGCAGTACTTC. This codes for CAAAGRITYEQYF.

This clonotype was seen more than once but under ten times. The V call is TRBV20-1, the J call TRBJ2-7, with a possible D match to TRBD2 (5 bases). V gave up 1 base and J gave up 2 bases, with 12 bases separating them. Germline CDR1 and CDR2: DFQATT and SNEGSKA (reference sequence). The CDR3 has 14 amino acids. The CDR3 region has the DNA TGCAGTGCTAGAGTGAGGCGGGCCGCCTACGAGCAGTACTTC. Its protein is CSARVRRAAYEQYF.

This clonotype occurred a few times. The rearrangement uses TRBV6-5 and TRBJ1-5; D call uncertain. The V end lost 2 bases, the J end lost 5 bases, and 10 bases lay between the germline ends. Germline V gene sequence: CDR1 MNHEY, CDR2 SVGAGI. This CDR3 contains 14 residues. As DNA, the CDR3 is TGTGCCAGCAGTTACGCCTCCATTGATCAGCCCCAGCATTTT. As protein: CASSYASIDQPQHF.

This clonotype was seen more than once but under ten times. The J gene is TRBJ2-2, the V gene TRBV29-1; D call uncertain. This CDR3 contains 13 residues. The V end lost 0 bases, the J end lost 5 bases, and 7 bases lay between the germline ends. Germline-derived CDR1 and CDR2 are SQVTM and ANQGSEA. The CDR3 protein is CSVEDRLTGELFF. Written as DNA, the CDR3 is TGCAGCGTTGAAGATCGGCTTACCGGGGAGCTGTTTTTT.

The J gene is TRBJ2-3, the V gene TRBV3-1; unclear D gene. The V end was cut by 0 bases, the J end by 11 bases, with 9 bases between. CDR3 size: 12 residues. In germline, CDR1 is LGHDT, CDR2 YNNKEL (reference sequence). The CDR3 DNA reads TGTGCCAGCAGCCAAGATCCGCATTTGCAGTATTTT. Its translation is CASSQDPHLQYF.

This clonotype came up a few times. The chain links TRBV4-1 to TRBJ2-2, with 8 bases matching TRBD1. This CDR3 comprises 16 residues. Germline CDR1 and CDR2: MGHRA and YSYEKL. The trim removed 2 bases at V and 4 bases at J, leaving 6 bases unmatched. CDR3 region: CASSQQGAVGTGELFF. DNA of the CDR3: TGCGCCAGCAGCCAACAGGGGGCGGTCGGCACCGGGGAGCTGTTTTTT.

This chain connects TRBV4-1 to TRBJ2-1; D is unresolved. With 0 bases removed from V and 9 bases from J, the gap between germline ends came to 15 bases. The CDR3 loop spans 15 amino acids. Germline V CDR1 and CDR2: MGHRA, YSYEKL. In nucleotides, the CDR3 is TGCGCCAGCAGCCAAGATCCCCTCCCGGGTGCTGAGCAGTTCTTC. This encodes CASSQDPLPGAEQFF.

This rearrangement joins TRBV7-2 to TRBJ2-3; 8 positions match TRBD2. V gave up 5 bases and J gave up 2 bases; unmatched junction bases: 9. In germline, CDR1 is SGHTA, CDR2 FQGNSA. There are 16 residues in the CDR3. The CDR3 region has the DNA TGTGCCAGCAGCGGGTCCGGGGGGGCCGTCACAGATACGCAGTATTTT. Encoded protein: CASSGSGGAVTDTQYF.

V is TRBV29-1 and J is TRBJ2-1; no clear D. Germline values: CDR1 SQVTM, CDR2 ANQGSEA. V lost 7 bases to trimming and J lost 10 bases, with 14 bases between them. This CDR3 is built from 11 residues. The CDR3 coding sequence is TGCAGCGCCGTACCCCCCCCCGAGCAGTTCTTC. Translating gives CSAVPPPEQFF.

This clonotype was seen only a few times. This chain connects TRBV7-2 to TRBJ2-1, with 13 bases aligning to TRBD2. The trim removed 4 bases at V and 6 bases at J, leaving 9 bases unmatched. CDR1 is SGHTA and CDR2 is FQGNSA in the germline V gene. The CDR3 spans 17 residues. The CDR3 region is CASSSPELAGGFNEQFF. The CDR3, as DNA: TGTGCCAGCAGCTCTCCTGAACTAGCGGGGGGGTTCAATGAGCAGTTCTTC.